The 9 T cell receptor beta chains below come from one sample, sequenced in a study of tumour-infiltrating T cells in Burkitt lymphoma. Assay: immunoSEQ multiplex PCR; the TCRdb copy retains only in-frame clones and omits some. The top ten hold 2.1% of the sample, which has 15,000 to 20,000 clones, about 80% seen once. Sequencing was performed on tumor tissue. Every receptor here comes from a human donor with diffuse large B-cell lymphoma.

The chain employs TRBV7-9 and TRBJ1-5; the D gene is possibly TRBD1 (6 bases). Trimming stripped 4 bases from V and 8 bases from J, with 24 bases between. CDR3 length: 17 amino acids. Germline values: CDR1 SEHNR, CDR2 FQNEAQ (reference sequence). The CDR3 is CASSSGLQGIGGKPQHF. The CDR3 bases are TGTGCCAGCAGCTCGGGCCTACAGGGTATCGGCGGAAAGCCCCAGCATTTT.

V and J are TRBV21-1 and TRBJ1-4; the table's D call of TRBD1 was not tested on the DNA. TRBV21-1 is a listed pseudogene. CDR3 length equals 16 residues. In nucleotides, the CDR3 is TGTGCCAGCAGCAAAGTTCGGCAGGGGCGGCAGGAAAAACTGTTTTTT. This sequence encodes CASSKVRQGRQEKLFF.

V gene TRBV5-6 combines with J gene TRBJ2-4; possibly TRBD1 for D (5 bases). The V gene's germline CDR1 is SGHDT and CDR2 YYEEEE. The V gene lost 0 bases and the J gene lost 2 bases, with 12 bases spanning the gap. The CDR3 is 16 amino acids. CDR3: CASSLDYRPPKNIQYF. The CDR3 nucleotides read TGTGCCAGCAGCTTGGACTACAGGCCCCCCAAAAACATTCAGTACTTC.

The rearrangement links TRBV7-9 to TRBJ2-3, with 7 bases identical to TRBD1. The CDR3 has 13 amino acids. V lost 1 base to trimming and J lost 13 bases; unmatched junction nucleotides: 8. Germline CDR1 and CDR2: SEHNR and FQNEAQ (reference sequence). The chain's CDR3 is CASSLGGGTDEYF. CDR3 in DNA: TGTGCCAGCAGCTTAGGGGGTGGGACAGACGAGTATTTT. Combining the CDR3 with reference TRBV7-9 and TRBJ2-3 gives the whole variable domain DTGVSQNPRHKITKRGQNVTFRCDPISEHNRLYWYRQTLGQGPEFLTYFQNEAQLEKSRLLSDRFSAERPKGSFSTLEIQRTEQGDSAMYLCASSLGGGTDEYFGPGTRLTVL.

The CDR3 here is CAFRREKLFF. Here the CDR3 DNA reads TGCGCCTTCCGAAGGGAAAAACTGTTTTTT. The rearrangement uses TRBV5-1 and TRBJ1-4; D uncertain. V lost 10 bases to trimming and J lost 8 bases, with 9 bases between them. CDR3 length: 10 residues. Germline V gene data show CDR1 as SGHRS and CDR2 as YFSETQ. Using reference TRBV5-1 and TRBJ1-4 for the parts outside the CDR3, the full variable domain is KAGVTQTPRYLIKTRGQQVTLSCSPISGHRSVSWYQQTPGQGLQFLFEYFSETQRNKGNFPGRFSGRQFSNSRSEMNVSTLELGDSALYLCAFRREKLFFGSGTQLSVL.

V and J are TRBV27 and TRBJ1-4; 9 nucleotides align to TRBD1. The CDR3 sequence is 15 residues long. With 1 base clipped from V and 8 bases from J, the junction kept 5 bases outside the gene matches. CDR1 is MNHEY, CDR2 SMNVEV, per germline (reference sequence). The CDR3 DNA reads as TGTGCCAGCAGTTTATGGGGACAGGGAGAAGAAAAACTGTTTTTT. It yields the protein CASSLWGQGEEKLFF.

This clone was seen a single time. The chain's CDR3 is CASSLGGGGTEAFF. Here the CDR3 DNA reads TGTGCCAGCAGCTTGGGGGGAGGAGGCACTGAAGCTTTCTTT. The chain employs TRBV5-4 and TRBJ1-1, with D unclear. Trimming took 0 bases from V and 4 from J, leaving 10 bases between them. From germline, CDR1 is SGHNT and CDR2 YYREEE (reference sequence). The CDR3 runs 14 residues. The full variable domain, with the rest looked up from reference TRBV5-4 and TRBJ1-1, is ETGVTQSPTHLIKTRGQQVTLRCSSQSGHNTVSWYQQALGQGPQFIFQYYREEENGRGNFPPRFSGLQFPNYSSELNVNALELDDSALYLCASSLGGGGTEAFFGQGTRLTVV.

This chain connects TRBV10-3 to TRBJ1-2; D gene ambiguous. Germline V gene lookup returns CDR1 ENHRY and CDR2 SYGVKD. The germline V and J ends were trimmed by 5 bases and 5 bases, with 12 bases remaining between them. The CDR3 is made up of 13 amino acids. The CDR3 loop reads CAISRPGDYGYTF. The CDR3, as DNA: TGTGCCATCAGTAGACCGGGTGATTATGGCTACACCTTC.

Notes on this clone: Sequence at one end of the junction differs from germline and may be a read error. The rearrangement uses TRBV7-9 and TRBJ1-1; 11 positions agree with TRBD1. CDR1 SEHNR and CDR2 FQNEAQ come from the germline V gene (reference sequence). The CDR3 covers 16 residues. The CDR3 sequence is CASSLGTGGAGTKAFF. The CDR3 DNA follows: TGTGCCAGCAGCTTAGGGACAGGGGGCGCGGGCACTAAAGCTTTCTTT.